This T cell receptor beta chain comes out of a study of T cell repertoires in cytomegalovirus infection. Turning to the study itself: Shared public TCR beta signatures pointed to both CMV infection and a matching HLA type.

Study results and limitations: Ex vivo responses were dominated by HLA-C-restricted CMV-specific TCR beta clonotypes. The study identified carriers of CMV plus the relevant HLA from cumulative public TCR beta family frequency.

Germline values: CDR1 SGHDN, CDR2 FVKESK. The CDR3 contains 14 residues. Trimming removed 2 bases from V and 3 bases from J, with 11 bases in between. This clonotype appeared a few times. Its specificity is not known. MiXCR, run by TCRdb on the reads, gives a single entry per CDR3 protein. The sample records approximately 630,000 distinct CDR3 sequences, 20% to 25% being singletons. This sequence joins TRBV14 and TRBJ2-7; D might be TRBD2 (6 bases). The sequencing input was CD8+ T cells from PBMCs. The receptor comes from a human donor in good health (CMV status not recorded). Some clones in this sample may be carry-over from other donors' samples. The DNA for the CDR3 is TGTGCCAGCAGCCAAACGGGGGTGAGCTACGAGCAGTACTTC. Its translation: CASSQTGVSYEQYF.